The 28 T cell receptor beta chains in this list originate from one sample, sequenced in a study of OX40 agonist ivuxolimab in advanced cancers. Sequenced by immunoSEQ multiplex PCR; TCRdb stores in-frame clones only, minus some. Of about 64,000 clones in the sample, almost 85% were seen once. The sample consisted of CD4+ or CD8+ T cells sorted from blood, taken in a trial of the OX40 agonist ivuxolimab. The receptor source for this set is an adult with an advanced solid tumor such as melanoma, head and neck, liver or kidney cancer.

The V gene is TRBV7-6, the J gene TRBJ2-1, with 7 nucleotides matching TRBD1. The germline gives CDR1 SGHVS, CDR2 FNYEAQ. The CDR3 is made up of 15 amino acids. Trimming took 5 bases from V and 7 from J; bases not matched to a gene: 11. The CDR3 coding sequence is TGTGCCAGCAGCCGTACAGGGGACCCAATGAATGAGCAGTTCTTC. Encoded protein: CASSRTGDPMNEQFF.

This clone was seen a single time. The chain combines TRBV28 with TRBJ1-5; D is unresolved. V was cut by 5 bases and J by 3 bases, with 14 bases left in between. The germline V gene has CDR1 MDHEN and CDR2 SYDVKM. CDR3 length: 15 amino acids. The chain's CDR3 is CASSPPDTFNQPQHF. The CDR3 DNA sequence: TGTGCCAGCAGTCCACCAGACACCTTCAATCAGCCCCAGCATTTT.

The chain has TRBV7-3 and TRBJ2-2; no firm D call. Deletions cut 5 bases from V and 3 bases from J, with 10 bases between. Germline V gene data show CDR1 as SGHTA and CDR2 as FQGTGA. This CDR3 has 14 amino acids. This CDR3 is CASSPRMYTGELFF. The CDR3 nucleotides read TGTGCCAGCAGCCCGAGGATGTACACCGGGGAGCTGTTTTTT.

The CDR3 is CASSPRQEPTSNQPQHF. CDR3 coding DNA: TGTGCCAGCTCACCCAGACAGGAACCTACTAGCAATCAGCCCCAGCATTTT. The rearrangement links TRBV18 to TRBJ1-5; D is possibly TRBD1 (6 bases). Germline values: CDR1 KGHSH, CDR2 LQKENI. The CDR3 is 17 residues long. V was clipped by 3 bases and J by 0 bases, with 15 bases between them.

This rearrangement joins TRBV5-4 to TRBJ2-3; D might be TRBD1 or TRBD2, each matching 5 bases. V was clipped by 4 bases and J by 6 bases, with 12 bases between them. There are 13 residues in the CDR3. Germline V lookup: CDR1 SGHNT, CDR2 YYREEE (reference sequence). For the CDR3, the DNA is TGTGCCAGCAGCCCGATCGGGACCGATACGCAGTATTTT. Its protein is CASSPIGTDTQYF.

V and J are TRBV7-2 and TRBJ1-2; no clear D. Germline V gene sequence: CDR1 SGHTA, CDR2 FQGNSA. V gave up 5 bases and J gave up 4 bases, with 23 bases separating them. The CDR3 has 17 amino acids. The CDR3 spells CASSQPEDVTGIYGYTF. CDR3 nucleotide sequence: TGTGCCAGCAGCCAACCAGAGGACGTGACTGGGATCTATGGCTACACCTTC.

The V call is TRBV9, the J call TRBJ1-5; 10 nucleotides line up with TRBD1. The CDR3 extends over 18 amino acids. The J segment lost 6 bases and the V segment lost 6 bases, leaving 18 bases of the junction unmatched. Germline V gene data show CDR1 as SGDLS and CDR2 as YYNGEE. CDR3 amino acids: CASNSIDRGLSRSQPQHF. DNA of the CDR3: TGTGCCAGCAATTCAATCGACAGGGGGCTAAGTCGGAGTCAGCCCCAGCATTTT.

The chain couples TRBV11-2 to TRBJ2-3; D unresolved. Germline V gives CDR1 SGHAT, CDR2 FQNNGV. Trimming removed 0 bases from V and 6 bases from J, with 4 bases in between. This CDR3 region has 12 residues. The CDR3 spells CASSLDADTQYF. CDR3 nucleotides: TGTGCCAGCAGCTTAGATGCGGATACGCAGTATTTT.

The chain couples TRBV11-2 to TRBJ1-1; perhaps TRBD1 as D (6 bases). Germline-derived CDR1 and CDR2 are SGHAT and FQNNGV. The length of the CDR3 is 17 residues. V gave up 3 bases and J gave up 1 base, with 18 bases separating them. CDR3 coding DNA: TGTGCCAGCAGCTTTGGACAGAGGGTCATGACGAACACTGAAGCTTTCTTT. Its protein is CASSFGQRVMTNTEAFF.

The rearrangement uses TRBV10-3 and TRBJ2-7; TRBD2 matches at 15 bases. V was clipped by 10 bases and J by 3 bases; unmatched bases: 13. Germline CDR1 ENHRY, CDR2 SYGVKD. The CDR3 covers 17 residues. CDR3 sequence reads: CATKEGLAGGKFYEQYF. CDR3 nucleotide sequence: TGTGCCACTAAGGAGGGACTAGCGGGAGGTAAATTCTACGAGCAGTACTTC.

This chain uses TRBV28 with TRBJ1-6; D call uncertain. V gave up 6 bases and J gave up 7 bases, with 4 bases separating them. CDR1 is MDHEN and CDR2 is SYDVKM in the germline V gene. This CDR3 contains 11 residues. DNA for the CDR3: TGTGCCAGCAGGCGGAATTCACCCCTCCACTTT. It is translated as CASRRNSPLHF.

The chain joins TRBV7-3 to TRBJ2-3; tentatively, D is TRBD2 (5 bases). The CDR3 runs to 16 residues. Germline-derived CDR1 and CDR2 are SGHTA and FQGTGA. V was trimmed by 4 bases and J by 6 bases, leaving 20 bases between them. This CDR3 reads CASSSARWERGDTQYF. The CDR3 coding sequence is TGTGCCAGCAGCTCCGCCAGATGGGAGCGAGGCGATACGCAGTATTTT.

A few counts support this clone. The gene calls are TRBV6-5 and TRBJ1-5, with D unresolved. Germline assignment: CDR1 MNHEY and CDR2 SVGAGI. CDR3 size: 15 residues. Between the trimmed V and J ends, which lost 0 bases and 2 bases, there was a span of 8 bases. CDR3 DNA sequence: TGTGCCAGCAGTTACTCGATAGGAGGCAATCAGCCCCAGCATTTT. It is translated as CASSYSIGGNQPQHF.

J is TRBJ1-5 and V is TRBV10-1, with D perhaps TRBD1 (5 bases). The V gene lost 6 bases and the J gene lost 3 bases, with 15 bases spanning the gap. Germline lookup yields CDR1 WNHNN and CDR2 SYGVQD (reference sequence). CDR3 size: 15 residues. CDR3 amino acids: CASRPGRWFNQPQHF. CDR3 sequence (DNA): TGCGCCAGCAGACCGGGACGGTGGTTCAATCAGCCCCAGCATTTT.

The rearrangement joins TRBV7-9 to TRBJ2-5; 13 bases are shared with TRBD2. Germline-derived CDR1 and CDR2 are SEHNR and FQNEAQ (reference sequence). V lost 0 bases and J lost 1; bases outside the gene matches: 5. CDR3 size: 18 residues. The CDR3 region has the DNA TGTGCCAGCAGCTTAGCCGGGACTAGCGGGGCAATCCAAGAGACCCAGTACTTC. Translated, it gives CASSLAGTSGAIQETQYF.

The V gene is TRBV7-9, the J gene TRBJ2-2, with TRBD2 as a possible D gene (7 bases). Germline V lookup: CDR1 SEHNR, CDR2 FQNEAQ (reference sequence). Trimming pared 5 bases from V and 4 bases from J, leaving 17 bases between. CDR3 length: 16 residues. The CDR3 loop is CASSQGGGWGTGELFF. CDR3 sequence (DNA): TGTGCCAGCAGCCAGGGCGGGGGCTGGGGCACCGGGGAGCTGTTTTTT.

This chain connects TRBV19 to TRBJ2-1; D is unresolved. Looked up from germline, CDR1 is LNHDA and CDR2 is SQIVND (reference sequence). Trimming took 3 bases from V and 4 from J, leaving 13 bases between them. CDR3 size: 15 residues. CDR3 coding DNA: TGTGCCAGTAGTATTATCGGCGGCCAGTACAATGAGCAGTTCTTC. It specifies CASSIIGGQYNEQFF.

This chain joins TRBV15 and TRBJ1-1; no clear D gene. The V gene's germline CDR1 is LNHNV and CDR2 YYDKDF (reference sequence). Between the trimmed V and J ends, which lost 3 bases and 5 bases, there was a span of 13 bases. The CDR3 extends over 14 amino acids. The CDR3 region has the DNA TGTGCCACCAGCAGTGACATCTGGGTGACTGAAGCTTTCTTT. Translation gives CATSSDIWVTEAFF.

The CDR3 is CASSSSGGPGSNQPQHF. CDR3 DNA sequence: TGCGCCAGCAGCTCTAGCGGGGGCCCGGGAAGCAATCAGCCCCAGCATTTT. The V call is TRBV4-1, the J call TRBJ1-5, with D perhaps matching TRBD1 (6 bases). The germline V gene encodes CDR1 MGHRA and CDR2 YSYEKL. There are 17 residues in the CDR3. V lost 5 bases and J 1 base, leaving 18 bases between the germline ends.

This clone came up a few times. The chain employs TRBV27 and TRBJ1-4, with D unclear. This CDR3 contains 14 residues. Germline CDR1 reads MNHEY; CDR2 reads SMNVEV (reference sequence). The germline V and J ends were trimmed by 2 bases and 4 bases, with 8 bases remaining between them. The CDR3 DNA reads TGTGCCAGCAGTTTAAGGGTTCTTAATGAAAAACTGTTTTTT. It encodes CASSLRVLNEKLFF.

The CDR3: CASSLASDRANYGYTF. DNA of the CDR3: TGTGCCAGCAGCTTGGCGTCGGATAGAGCTAACTATGGCTACACCTTC. The gene calls are TRBV7-2 and TRBJ1-2, with no clear D. The CDR3 runs to 16 residues. Per the germline V gene, CDR1 is SGHTA and CDR2 is FQGNSA. The germline V and J ends were trimmed by 3 bases and 0 bases, with 14 bases remaining between them. Drawing the rest from reference TRBV7-2 and TRBJ1-2, the complete variable domain is GAGVSQSPSNKVTEKGKDVELRCDPISGHTALYWYRQSLGQGLEFLIYFQGNSAPDKSGLPSDRFSAERTGGSVSTLTIQRTQQEDSAVYLCASSLASDRANYGYTFGSGTRLTVV.

V is TRBV5-6 and J is TRBJ2-5; the D call may be TRBD1 or TRBD2 (5 bases each). The CDR3 has 15 amino acids. Germline V gene data show CDR1 as SGHDT and CDR2 as YYEEEE. V was shortened by 3 bases and J by 4 bases, with 16 bases between the two germline ends. The CDR3 spells CASSSLGSGGETQYF. The CDR3 nucleotides are TGTGCCAGCAGCTCCCTTGGGAGTGGGGGAGAGACCCAGTACTTC.

The CDR3 here is CASSRGPPDTQYF. The CDR3 DNA reads as TGTGCCAGCAGCAGAGGGCCGCCAGATACGCAGTATTTT. The chain is built from TRBV9 and TRBJ2-3; possibly TRBD2 for D (5 bases). This CDR3 contains 13 residues. Germline loops: CDR1 SGDLS, CDR2 YYNGEE. V was cut by 4 bases and J by 4 bases, with 10 bases left in between.

About this clone: The same CDR3 can be traced to other DNA sequences in this sample. V usage is TRBV12-5 and J usage is TRBJ1-5; D possibly corresponds to TRBD1 (5 bases). Germline lookup yields CDR1 LGHNT and CDR2 FRNRAP. The CDR3 spans 13 residues. V dropped 7 bases and J dropped 4 bases, with 11 bases sitting between them. The CDR3 coding sequence is TGTGCTAGTGCCCTGGGGGGAAATCAGCCCCAGCATTTT. This sequence encodes CASALGGNQPQHF.

This chain connects TRBV11-3 to TRBJ1-1, with 8 bases that match TRBD1. Per germline, CDR1 SGHNT and CDR2 YENEEA. CDR3 length: 15 amino acids. J was trimmed by 1 base and V by 5 bases; bases with no gene match: 6. The CDR3 DNA reads TGTGCCAGCAGCGAACGACAGGGGTGGAACACTGAAGCTTTCTTT. Translated, it gives CASSERQGWNTEAFF.

V is TRBV7-9 and J is TRBJ1-3; no reliable D call. CDR1 is SEHNR, CDR2 FQNEAQ, per germline (reference sequence). The length of the CDR3 is 16 residues. The V gene lost 1 base and the J gene lost 3 bases, with 13 bases spanning the gap. In nucleotides, the CDR3 is TGTGCCAGCAGCTTAGTGGGCCAGACCGGTGGAAACACCATATATTTT. Translation gives CASSLVGQTGGNTIYF.

The genes are TRBV27 and TRBJ2-3, with D possibly TRBD2 on 5 matching bases. Germline V gives CDR1 MNHEY, CDR2 SMNVEV (reference sequence). The ends were cut back, 3 bases at V and 1 base at J, with 14 bases in the middle. This CDR3 has 16 residues. The CDR3 here is CASSFASGMGTDTQYF. DNA for the CDR3: TGTGCCAGCAGTTTCGCCTCGGGGATGGGCACAGATACGCAGTATTTT.

V is TRBV7-8 and J is TRBJ1-5, with TRBD1 identical over 9 bases. With V trimmed by 4 bases and J by 3 bases, 4 bases remained unmatched. The length of the CDR3 is 15 residues. The germline V gene encodes CDR1 SGHVS and CDR2 FQNEAQ. The CDR3, as DNA: TGTGCCAGCAGCTGGGGGACAGGGCTCAATCAGCCCCAGCATTTT. Encoded protein: CASSWGTGLNQPQHF.